These 5 T cell receptor beta chains were all obtained from the same sample, sequenced in a study of blood T cells in healthy people across ages. Through a sample-barcoded 5' primer and a J-beta primer mix, a second PCR was run for roughly 6 to 12 cycles. TCRdb redid the calling of the 5' RACE reads with MiXCR, one entry per CDR3 protein. This sample carries roughly 1 million distinct CDR3 sequences, 20% to 25% of them seen once, and the ten largest clones take approximately 0.71%. These data were likewise used in another study, on T cells of mothers and their children.

Sequenced material: blood. Every receptor here comes from a girl aged 2-9 years in good health.

V usage is TRBV20-1 and J usage is TRBJ2-1; 12 positions match TRBD2. The length of the CDR3 is 14 residues. Germline CDR1 and CDR2: DFQATT and SNEGSKA (reference sequence). Losses at the gene ends were 4 bases for V and 7 bases for J; bases not matched to a gene: 5. The CDR3 DNA reads TGCAGTGCTACCCTAGCGGGGGGGCCGAATGAGCAGTTCTTC. It codes for CSATLAGGPNEQFF.

Concerning this clonotype: One base away lies a much larger clone, so this may be a sequencing read error. The chain is built from TRBV7-2 and TRBJ2-5; 10 bases agree with TRBD2. The CDR3 is 15 residues long. Looked up from germline, CDR1 is SGHTA and CDR2 is FQGNSA. Trimming at V came to 2 bases and at J to 3 bases, leaving 3 bases not matched to a gene. The CDR3 reads CTSSLIAGGKETQYF. The CDR3 DNA sequence: TGTACCAGCAGCTTAATAGCGGGGGGCAAAGAGACCCAGTACTTC.

This clonotype came up many times. This chain joins TRBV15 and TRBJ2-2; 11 bases map to TRBD2. The CDR3 length is 16 residues. The junction had 11 bases not matched to a gene; V was cut back by 4 bases and J by 10 bases. Germline loops: CDR1 LNHNV, CDR2 YYDKDF (reference sequence). The CDR3 sequence is CATSTLTSGVPSELFF. DNA for the CDR3: TGTGCCACCAGCACCCTGACTAGCGGGGTTCCGTCGGAGCTGTTTTTT.

The chain couples TRBV6-5 to TRBJ2-1; D perhaps matches TRBD2 (5 bases). CDR3 length equals 14 residues. Germline values: CDR1 MNHEY, CDR2 SVGAGI. The V end was cut by 2 bases, the J end by 14 bases, with 19 bases between. In nucleotides, the CDR3 is TGTGCCAGCAGTTACCCTGGGAAAGGCGCCGGGGAGTTCTTC. It specifies CASSYPGKGAGEFF.

A few counts support this clonotype. The chain is built from TRBV29-1 and TRBJ2-1; the D is unclear. The germline V gene encodes CDR1 SQVTM and CDR2 ANQGSEA. The CDR3 covers 13 residues. V dropped 5 bases and J dropped 6 bases, with 14 bases sitting between them. CDR3 sequence: CSVSTLFTNEQFF. The DNA for the CDR3 is TGCAGCGTTTCGACCTTATTTACCAATGAGCAGTTCTTC.